The next 13 T cell receptor beta chains were all read from a single sample in a study of cytomegalovirus exposure and HLA in healthy donors. The study ran its PCR with 60 Vbeta and 13 Jbeta primers. Data came from immunoSEQ multiplex PCR; TCRdb stores just in-frame clones and leaves some out. In total, the table holds approximately 100,000 clones. What was sequenced was PBMCs. Source of these receptors: a man aged 35-49 years in good health and CMV-seronegative.

In nucleotides, the CDR3 is TGTGCCTGGAGTTTCCTAGCGGGGGGAATGAAGTTCTTC. Translation: CAWSFLAGGMKFF. J is TRBJ2-1 and V is TRBV30, with TRBD2 matching 11 bases. The germline gives CDR1 GTSNPN, CDR2 SVGIG (reference sequence). There are 13 residues in the CDR3. The V gene end was trimmed by 2 bases and the J gene end by 14 bases; junction bases not matched to a gene: 8.

The chain recombines TRBV30 with TRBJ2-2, with 12 bases that match TRBD2. The V gene end was trimmed by 1 base and the J gene end by 6 bases; junction bases not matched to a gene: 6. The length of the CDR3 is 16 residues. Looked up from germline, CDR1 is GTSNPN and CDR2 is SVGIG (reference sequence). DNA of the CDR3: TGTGCCTGGAGTGGAATGGGACTAGCGGGCGCCGGGGAGCTGTTTTTT. Amino acids: CAWSGMGLAGAGELFF. Complete variable domain (other parts from reference TRBV30 and TRBJ2-2): SQTIHQWPATLVQPVGSPLSLECTVEGTSNPNLYWYRQAAGRGLQLLFYSVGIGQISSEVPQNLSASRPQDRQFILSSKKLLLSDSGFYLCAWSGMGLAGAGELFFGEGSRLTVL.

This chain connects TRBV5-4 to TRBJ1-2; D is uncertain. The V and J ends lost 4 bases and 2 bases respectively, with 18 bases between them. Germline CDR1 reads SGHNT; CDR2 reads YYREEE (reference sequence). The CDR3 sequence is 16 residues long. The DNA of the CDR3 is TGTGCCAGCAGCGCCCAAGATCTAGCCGAAAACTATGGCTACACCTTC. This codes for CASSAQDLAENYGYTF.

The chain joins TRBV6-5 to TRBJ2-5, with D possibly TRBD1 on 5 matching bases. Germline lookup yields CDR1 MNHEY and CDR2 SVGAGI. The ends were cut back, 6 bases at V and 5 bases at J, with 16 bases in the middle. This CDR3 comprises 14 residues. The CDR3 loop is CASRTDTPVETQYF. CDR3 in DNA: TGTGCCAGCAGGACGGACACCCCGGTTGAGACCCAGTACTTC.

The chain joins TRBV9 to TRBJ1-6; no definite D call. The CDR3 contains 12 residues. Germline CDR1 and CDR2: SGDLS and YYNGEE. With 2 bases removed from V and 10 bases from J, the gap between germline ends came to 7 bases. The CDR3 DNA follows: TGTGCCAGCAGCGTCATCGGGTCACCCCTCCACTTT. It specifies CASSVIGSPLHF.

This rearrangement joins TRBV18 to TRBJ1-2; 9 positions agree with TRBD1. This CDR3 is 14 amino acids long. CDR1 is KGHSH, CDR2 LQKENI, per germline. J gave up 4 bases and V 3 bases, and 3 bases lay outside the gene matches. In DNA, the CDR3 is TGTGCCAGCTCACCCGACAGGGGGACCTATGGCTACACCTTC. Protein: CASSPDRGTYGYTF.

The chain links TRBV30 to TRBJ1-1; D is uncertain. The CDR3 has 14 residues. Germline CDR1 GTSNPN, CDR2 SVGIG (reference sequence). Trimming took off 4 bases at V and 1 base at J, with 13 bases between the two ends. The CDR3 bases are TGTGCCTGGAACCCGGCTTGGGCGAACACTGAAGCTTTCTTT. As protein: CAWNPAWANTEAFF.

The CDR3 region is CASRSGQGRDTQYF. The CDR3 region has the DNA TGTGCCAGCAGATCCGGGCAGGGCAGGGATACGCAGTATTTT. This sequence joins TRBV11-2 and TRBJ2-3; possible D gene TRBD1, 5 bases. V was trimmed by 6 bases and J by 6 bases, leaving 16 bases between them. CDR1 is SGHAT and CDR2 is FQNNGV in the germline V gene. The CDR3 length is 14 residues.

The V and J genes are TRBV30 and TRBJ2-2; 7 bases fit TRBD1. CDR3 length: 15 residues. Germline CDR1 GTSNPN, CDR2 SVGIG (reference sequence). After removal of 1 base from V and 1 base from J, the junction contained 3 bases not matched to a gene. DNA of the CDR3: TGTGCCTGGAGTGCCTGGACAGGGAACACCGGGGAGCTGTTTTTT. Translated: CAWSAWTGNTGELFF.

The V and J genes are TRBV25-1 and TRBJ2-3; possibly TRBD1 for D (7 bases). Germline V gene data show CDR1 as MGHDK and CDR2 as SYGVNS. This CDR3 contains 15 residues. V gave up 3 bases and J gave up 4 bases, with 14 bases separating them. Written as DNA, the CDR3 is TGTGCCAGCAGTGATAGGAGGGGGCTGGCAGATACGCAGTATTTT. Translating it yields CASSDRRGLADTQYF.

The CDR3 DNA reads as TGTGCCAGCAGTTACTCTAGTAATTCACCCCTCCACTTT. Amino acids: CASSYSSNSPLHF. V usage is TRBV6-6 and J usage is TRBJ1-6; D gene uncertain. Germline CDR1 MNHNY, CDR2 SVGAGI (reference sequence). The CDR3 contains 13 residues. Trimming left V 0 bases short and J 6 bases short, with 3 bases between.

V is TRBV25-1 and J is TRBJ1-2, with D uncertain. This CDR3 comprises 11 residues. The germline V gene encodes CDR1 MGHDK and CDR2 SYGVNS. Trimming left V 3 bases short and J 6 bases short, with 5 bases between. CDR3 amino acids: CASSDLDGYTF. In DNA form, the CDR3 reads TGTGCCAGCAGTGATTTAGATGGCTACACCTTC.

The chain links TRBV11-2 to TRBJ2-5, with D maybe TRBD2 (6 bases). V lost 5 bases and J 5 bases, leaving 15 bases between the germline ends. Germline-derived CDR1 and CDR2 are SGHAT and FQNNGV. This CDR3 has 14 amino acids. CDR3 in DNA: TGTGCCAGCAGCCCGGGGACTCCGCGGGAGACCCAGTACTTC. The encoded protein is CASSPGTPRETQYF.